These 24 T cell receptor beta chains were sequenced from one sample in a study of T cells in localized non-small cell lung cancer. Sequenced by immunoSEQ multiplex PCR; TCRdb stores in-frame clones only, minus some. The profile shows tens of thousands of clones, 83% of them singletons. The sample here was PBMCs, taken before any cancer treatment. The receptors derive from a man aged 40 to 70 with stage II lung adenocarcinoma.

The genes are TRBV19 and TRBJ2-7; possible D gene TRBD2, 6 bases. In germline, CDR1 is LNHDA, CDR2 SQIVND (reference sequence). With 4 bases removed from V and 3 bases from J, the gap between germline ends came to 13 bases. This CDR3 is built from 14 residues. Written as DNA, the CDR3 is TGTGCCAGTAGTACCTGGACGGAGGGCTACGAGCAGTACTTC. This codes for CASSTWTEGYEQYF.

This chain connects TRBV12-5 to TRBJ2-1; TRBD2 is a possible D gene (6 bases). V dropped 5 bases and J dropped 6 bases, with 20 bases sitting between them. Germline loops: CDR1 LGHNT, CDR2 FRNRAP. The CDR3 is 16 amino acids. The CDR3 DNA reads TGTGCTAGTGGTCCCCGTGGGAGGAGAGATGTCAATGAGCAGTTCTTC. Its protein is CASGPRGRRDVNEQFF.

The genes are TRBV11-2 and TRBJ1-1; no clear D gene. The CDR3 covers 13 residues. Germline-derived CDR1 and CDR2 are SGHAT and FQNNGV. V was clipped by 5 bases and J by 3 bases, with 10 bases between them. The CDR3 loop reads CASSGFQDTEAFF. The CDR3 nucleotides read TGTGCCAGCAGCGGGTTTCAGGACACTGAAGCTTTCTTT.

The chain is built from TRBV7-9 and TRBJ1-2, with D uncertain. The V gene's germline CDR1 is SEHNR and CDR2 FQNEAQ (reference sequence). This CDR3 has 13 residues. Trimming left V 5 bases short and J 1 base short, with 8 bases between. The CDR3 DNA sequence: TGTGCCAGCAGCCTAGACAATAACTATGGCTACACCTTC. Translated: CASSLDNNYGYTF.

The chain is built from TRBV18 and TRBJ2-7; D may match TRBD1 or TRBD2 (5 bases each). Trimming shortened V by 0 bases and J by 5 bases, and 11 bases separated the two germline ends. The V gene's germline CDR1 is KGHSH and CDR2 LQKENI. This CDR3 region has 14 residues. CDR3 residues: CASSPPTGRDEQYF. The CDR3 region has the DNA TGTGCCAGCTCACCACCTACGGGGCGCGACGAGCAGTACTTC.

The chain carries TRBV5-1 and TRBJ1-4; 9 bases align to TRBD1. Per germline, CDR1 SGHRS and CDR2 YFSETQ. Trimming took 4 bases from V and 3 from J; bases not matched to a gene: 4. The CDR3 has 15 amino acids. CDR3 DNA sequence: TGCGCCAGCAGCCTCTACAGGGGGCCTAATGAAAAACTGTTTTTT. It encodes CASSLYRGPNEKLFF.

The chain joins TRBV19 to TRBJ2-1; 8 bases line up with TRBD1. After removal of 5 bases from V and 7 bases from J, the junction contained 4 bases not matched to a gene. Germline V gene data show CDR1 as LNHDA and CDR2 as SQIVND (reference sequence). This CDR3 has 13 amino acids. CDR3 nucleotide sequence: TGTGCCAGTAGTCAGACAGGGGCGAATGAGCAGTTCTTC. Its translation is CASSQTGANEQFF. The full variable domain, with the rest looked up from reference TRBV19 and TRBJ2-1, is DGGITQSPKYLFRKEGQNVTLSCEQNLNHDAMYWYRQDPGQGLRLIYYSQIVNDFQKGDIAEGYSVSREKKESFPLTVTSAQKNPTAFYLCASSQTGANEQFFGPGTRLTVL.

The V and J genes are TRBV7-9 and TRBJ1-1, with D maybe TRBD1 (6 bases). The CDR3 spans 15 residues. The V and J ends lost 0 bases and 1 base respectively, with 9 bases between them. Germline V gene sequence: CDR1 SEHNR, CDR2 FQNEAQ (reference sequence). CDR3 nucleotide sequence: TGTGCCAGCAGCTTAGCGGACAGCCCGAACACTGAAGCTTTCTTT. It encodes CASSLADSPNTEAFF.

The V gene is TRBV15, the J gene TRBJ1-3; D unclear. V was pared by 1 base and J by 8 bases, with 6 bases between. The CDR3 runs to 12 residues. Germline V gene data show CDR1 as LNHNV and CDR2 as YYDKDF (reference sequence). The CDR3 sequence: CATSRGEDTIYF. CDR3 nucleotide sequence: TGTGCCACCAGCAGAGGAGAGGACACCATATATTTT.

The chain has TRBV11-2 and TRBJ2-6; D is unclear. V gave up 1 base and J gave up 2 bases, with 15 bases separating them. Germline lookup yields CDR1 SGHAT and CDR2 FQNNGV. The length of the CDR3 is 18 residues. In nucleotides, the CDR3 is TGTGCCAGCAGCTTAGCTCATAAGGGTCGCCCTGGGGCCAACGTCCTGACTTTC. It yields the protein CASSLAHKGRPGANVLTF. Full variable domain (remainder filled in from reference TRBV11-2 and TRBJ2-6): EAGVAQSPRYKIIEKRQSVAFWCNPISGHATLYWYQQILGQGPKLLIQFQNNGVVDDSQLPKDRFSAERLKGVDSTLKIQPAKLEDSAVYLCASSLAHKGRPGANVLTFGAGSRLTVL.

J is TRBJ1-5 and V is TRBV5-5; TRBD1 is a possible D gene (5 bases). The CDR3 loop spans 14 amino acids. Germline CDR1 is SGHKS and CDR2 is YYEKEE (reference sequence). The V end was cut by 3 bases, the J end by 9 bases, with 16 bases between. CDR3 DNA sequence: TGTGCCAGCAGCTCCTCAGGGAATCAGTTGCCCCAGCATTTT. Protein product: CASSSSGNQLPQHF.

V is TRBV6-6 and J is TRBJ2-3; D ambiguous. V lost 1 base to trimming and J lost 5 bases, with 10 bases between them. Germline values: CDR1 MNHNY, CDR2 SVGAGI (reference sequence). The CDR3 sequence is 14 residues long. The DNA of the CDR3 is TGTGCCAGCAGTTACTATGACGGACGAGATACGCAGTATTTT. Translated: CASSYYDGRDTQYF.

V gene TRBV21-1 combines with J gene TRBJ2-1; the table assigns TRBD1, which was not confirmed against the DNA. TRBV21-1 has pseudogene status. The CDR3 has 17 amino acids. In DNA, the CDR3 is TGTGCCAGCAGCAAATCCTTTGACAGGGCCTACTACAATGAGCAGTTCTTC. Protein: CASSKSFDRAYYNEQFF.

The genes are TRBV6-1 and TRBJ2-4; D remains unclear. Trimming left V 2 bases short and J 1 base short, with 12 bases between. Per germline, CDR1 MNHNS and CDR2 SASEGT. CDR3 length equals 16 residues. Written as DNA, the CDR3 is TGTGCCAGCAGTGAAAGTCGAACTCTGGCCAAAAACATTCAGTACTTC. It codes for CASSESRTLAKNIQYF.

This sequence joins TRBV15 and TRBJ1-4; tentatively, D is TRBD1 (6 bases). The CDR3 contains 15 residues. Germline loops: CDR1 LNHNV, CDR2 YYDKDF (reference sequence). Trimming left V 5 bases short and J 5 bases short, with 15 bases between. This CDR3 is CATSLLGQRNEKLFF. Written as DNA, the CDR3 is TGTGCCACCAGCCTCTTGGGACAACGGAATGAAAAACTGTTTTTT.

This chain joins TRBV5-1 and TRBJ2-3; perhaps TRBD2 as D (5 bases). Trimming removed 0 bases at V and 0 bases at J, with 8 bases between. Germline V gene data show CDR1 as SGHRS and CDR2 as YFSETQ. This CDR3 contains 15 residues. The DNA of the CDR3 is TGCGCCAGCAGCTTGGCCAGCGGTAGCACAGATACGCAGTATTTT. Protein sequence: CASSLASGSTDTQYF.

V usage is TRBV5-1 and J usage is TRBJ1-4, with a tentative D call TRBD1 (5 bases). The V gene lost 6 bases and the J gene lost 4 bases, with 16 bases spanning the gap. This CDR3 is built from 15 residues. Germline V gives CDR1 SGHRS, CDR2 YFSETQ. This chain's CDR3 is CASTSGPSYNEKLFF. CDR3 DNA sequence: TGCGCCAGCACCTCGGGGCCCAGTTATAATGAAAAACTGTTTTTT.

With respect to this clone: The identical CDR3 is also encoded by other nucleotide sequences in the sample. This chain connects TRBV28 to TRBJ2-3; D ambiguous. Germline CDR1 and CDR2: MDHEN and SYDVKM. The CDR3 has 13 residues. V was trimmed by 5 bases and J by 0 bases, leaving 6 bases between them. CDR3 in amino acids: CASSPPSTDTQYF. CDR3 in DNA: TGTGCCAGCAGTCCCCCGAGCACAGATACGCAGTATTTT. Together with reference TRBV28 and TRBJ2-3, the CDR3 gives the full variable domain: DVKVTQSSRYLVKRTGEKVFLECVQDMDHENMFWYRQDPGLGLRLIYFSYDVKMKEKGDIPEGYSVSREKKERFSLILESASTNQTSMYLCASSPPSTDTQYFGPGTRLTVL.

This sequence joins TRBV9 and TRBJ1-2; TRBD1 aligns across 7 bases. Germline V lookup: CDR1 SGDLS, CDR2 YYNGEE. J lost 4 bases, V lost 0 bases, and 6 bases had no gene match. The CDR3 spans 15 residues. CDR3 residues: CASSVEEGTVYGYTF. The CDR3, as DNA: TGTGCCAGCAGCGTAGAGGAGGGGACAGTCTATGGCTACACCTTC.

The rearrangement links TRBV5-1 to TRBJ2-5; 9 positions match TRBD2. The V gene's germline CDR1 is SGHRS and CDR2 YFSETQ. This CDR3 spans 13 amino acids. V lost 5 bases and J lost 2; bases outside the gene matches: 1. The CDR3 reads CASRTSGQETQYF. CDR3 DNA: TGCGCCAGCAGGACTAGCGGACAAGAGACCCAGTACTTC.

The gene calls are TRBV7-6 and TRBJ2-5; 14 nucleotides agree with TRBD2. Germline CDR1 and CDR2: SGHVS and FNYEAQ. The CDR3 loop spans 18 amino acids. Trimming cost V 5 bases and J 0 bases; bases outside gene matches: 8. The DNA of the CDR3 is TGTGCCAGCAGCCTTCGACTAGCGGGGGGGCCAAACCAAGAGACCCAGTACTTC. Amino acid sequence: CASSLRLAGGPNQETQYF.

The chain couples TRBV13 to TRBJ2-7; 7 nucleotides agree with TRBD1. The CDR3 loop spans 14 amino acids. Germline V gene sequence: CDR1 PRHDT, CDR2 FYEKMQ (reference sequence). Trimming took 5 bases from V and 3 from J; bases not matched to a gene: 7. The CDR3: CASSPTGSGYEQYF. In DNA, the CDR3 is TGTGCCAGCAGCCCGACAGGGTCGGGCTACGAGCAGTACTTC.

This clone was picked up a small number of times. The chain joins TRBV15 to TRBJ2-1, with 13 bases identical to TRBD2. CDR1 and CDR2 from the germline V gene are LNHNV and YYDKDF (reference sequence). V was clipped by 4 bases and J by 1 base; unmatched bases: 7. CDR3 length: 18 residues. The CDR3, as DNA: TGTGCCACCAGCACGGGACTAGCGGGAATTTGGTCCTACAATGAGCAGTTCTTC. This gives the protein CATSTGLAGIWSYNEQFF.

This chain uses TRBV18 with TRBJ2-1, with D maybe TRBD2 (8 bases). The length of the CDR3 is 16 residues. Deletions cut 3 bases from V and 7 bases from J, with 19 bases between. Germline V CDR1 and CDR2: KGHSH, LQKENI. CDR3 nucleotides: TGTGCCAGCTCACCCCCCGGGAGGGGGCCAGGGAATGAGCAGTTCTTC. Protein: CASSPPGRGPGNEQFF. Full variable domain (outside the CDR3, taken from reference TRBV18 and TRBJ2-1): NAGVMQNPRHLVRRRGQEARLRCSPMKGHSHVYWYRQLPEEGLKFMVYLQKENIIDESGMPKERFSAEFPKEGPSILRIQQVVRGDSAAYFCASSPPGRGPGNEQFFGPGTRLTVL.